These 29 T cell receptor beta chains came from one sample sequenced in a study of shared clonotypes between healthy human individuals. The assay was immunoSEQ multiplex PCR, and TCRdb's table has in-frame clones only and misses some. The table lists around 2,000,000 clones, 90% to 95% of them singletons, with 0.13% in the top ten. Sequencing was carried out using naive CD4+ T cells sorted from blood. The subset denotes: CD45RA+ positively selected. The receptors were gathered from a man between 18 and 29 years old in good health.

This chain joins TRBV29-1 and TRBJ2-7; 12 bases align to TRBD2. The CDR3 is made up of 20 amino acids. Trimming at V came to 7 bases and at J to 1 base, leaving 23 bases not matched to a gene. Per the germline V gene, CDR1 is SQVTM and CDR2 is ANQGSEA. CDR3 loop: CSASPRRATSGSSGSYEQYF. The DNA for the CDR3 is TGCAGCGCCTCCCCTAGAAGGGCGACTAGCGGGAGTTCGGGGTCCTACGAGCAGTACTTC.

Only one count was recorded for this clone. Other DNA variants within this sample encode the same CDR3. This chain joins TRBV10-3 and TRBJ1-2; D call uncertain. Germline CDR1 and CDR2: ENHRY and SYGVKD. The CDR3 consists of 14 residues. Trimming removed 0 bases from V and 2 bases from J, with 7 bases in between. The CDR3 region is CAISESAENYGYTF. CDR3 coding DNA: TGTGCCATCAGTGAGTCAGCAGAAAACTATGGCTACACCTTC.

The chain employs TRBV6-5 and TRBJ2-1; D is possibly TRBD2 (7 bases). CDR1 MNHEY and CDR2 SVGAGI come from the germline V gene. Deletions cut 8 bases from V and 6 bases from J, with 20 bases between. This CDR3 region has 15 residues. In nucleotides, the CDR3 is TGTGCCAGCGGGCGTGGGGGGGGCCCAACCAATGAGCAGTTCTTC. It encodes CASGRGGGPTNEQFF.

This clone was recorded a few times. This chain joins TRBV5-1 and TRBJ2-6; D is ambiguous. V lost 0 bases, J lost 2 bases, and 9 bases lay in between. The CDR3 loop spans 16 amino acids. The germline CDR1 and CDR2 sequences are SGHRS and YFSETQ. CDR3 bases: TGCGCCAGCAGCTTGGGCGGTGGACCTGGGGCCAACGTCCTGACTTTC. Translating it yields CASSLGGGPGANVLTF.

J is TRBJ1-2 and V is TRBV28; D not certain. The CDR3 has 14 residues. Germline assignment: CDR1 MDHEN and CDR2 SYDVKM. Trimming left V 6 bases short and J 5 bases short, with 16 bases between. The CDR3 region has the DNA TGTGCCAGCAGCACCCCTTCCGCCCCGTATGGCTACACCTTC. Its translation is CASSTPSAPYGYTF.

The rearrangement joins TRBV5-5 to TRBJ2-7; the D gene is possibly TRBD2 (5 bases). Trimming left V 0 bases short and J 11 bases short, with 21 bases between. The germline V gene encodes CDR1 SGHKS and CDR2 YYEKEE (reference sequence). The CDR3 is 15 amino acids. CDR3 protein: CASSLEVSAKSAKYF. The CDR3 DNA follows: TGTGCCAGCAGCTTGGAGGTTAGCGCGAAGTCGGCGAAGTACTTC.

The V gene is TRBV7-2, the J gene TRBJ1-4; D unclear. V lost 1 base to trimming and J lost 7 bases, with 7 bases between them. The CDR3 sequence is 13 residues long. CDR1 and CDR2 (germline): SGHTA, FQGNSA. CDR3 bases: TGTGCCAGCAGCTTAGTCCTAGCTGAAAAACTGTTTTTT. Translation: CASSLVLAEKLFF.

This sequence joins TRBV27 and TRBJ1-1, with 7 nucleotides matching TRBD1. The germline CDR1 and CDR2 sequences are MNHEY and SMNVEV (reference sequence). V lost 9 bases and J lost 4; bases outside the gene matches: 5. This CDR3 contains 12 residues. In DNA, the CDR3 is TGTGCCAGTACTGCAGGGGGCACTGAAGCTTTCTTT. The encoded protein is CASTAGGTEAFF.

The J gene is TRBJ2-3, the V gene TRBV4-3; tentative D call: TRBD2 (5 bases). Germline V gene sequence: CDR1 LGHNA, CDR2 YSLEER. With 4 bases removed from V and 0 bases from J, the gap between germline ends came to 14 bases. The CDR3 totals 16 residues. The CDR3 bases are TGCGCCAGCAGCCTCGCTTCCGGGATTAGCACAGATACGCAGTATTTT. This encodes CASSLASGISTDTQYF.

V is TRBV18 and J is TRBJ2-3, with D hard to call. CDR3 length: 13 amino acids. Germline-derived CDR1 and CDR2 are KGHSH and LQKENI. Trimming cost V 2 bases and J 1 base, with 4 bases left between them. The CDR3 DNA follows: TGTGCCAGCTCACCAATAGGCACAGATACGCAGTATTTT. Its protein product is CASSPIGTDTQYF. Variable domain in full (rest from reference TRBV18 and TRBJ2-3): NAGVMQNPRHLVRRRGQEARLRCSPMKGHSHVYWYRQLPEEGLKFMVYLQKENIIDESGMPKERFSAEFPKEGPSILRIQQVVRGDSAAYFCASSPIGTDTQYFGPGTRLTVL.

This chain connects TRBV18 to TRBJ1-6, with 7 bases that match TRBD1. CDR1 is KGHSH, CDR2 LQKENI, per germline. The CDR3 is 15 residues long. Losses at the gene ends were 4 bases for V and 10 bases for J; bases not matched to a gene: 10. CDR3 DNA: TGTGCCAGCTCACTCTTACAGGGGTCAGAATCACCCCTCCACTTT. Its protein is CASSLLQGSESPLHF.

This rearrangement joins TRBV27 to TRBJ1-2; 9 bases fit TRBD1. V dropped 4 bases and J dropped 5; count of bases not matched to a gene: 8. The CDR3 covers 15 residues. The germline V gene encodes CDR1 MNHEY and CDR2 SMNVEV (reference sequence). The chain's CDR3 is CASSSATGGHYGYTF. Here the CDR3 DNA reads TGTGCCAGCAGTTCCGCGACAGGGGGTCATTATGGCTACACCTTC.

This chain links TRBV7-2 with TRBJ2-2; TRBD2 matches 11 bases. V lost 4 bases, J lost 6 bases, and 4 bases stayed unmatched. This CDR3 is 15 amino acids long. The germline V gene encodes CDR1 SGHTA and CDR2 FQGNSA. The CDR3 coding sequence is TGTGCCAGCAGCTCGAGGACTAGCGGGCCCGGGGAGCTGTTTTTT. Translated: CASSSRTSGPGELFF.

V and J are TRBV11-2 and TRBJ2-7; no clear D. Germline CDR1 and CDR2: SGHAT and FQNNGV. The V gene lost 1 base and the J gene lost 3 bases, with 7 bases spanning the gap. CDR3 length: 13 residues. This CDR3 is CASSLVPRYEQYF. The CDR3 DNA sequence: TGTGCCAGCAGCTTAGTACCCCGCTACGAGCAGTACTTC.

For this clone: Other DNA sequences in this specimen translate into the identical CDR3. CDR3 sequence (DNA): TGCGCCAGCAGCTTAAGCGGGACAACTAATGAAAAACTGTTTTTT. As protein: CASSLSGTTNEKLFF. The chain employs TRBV5-1 and TRBJ1-4, with no clear D. This CDR3 is 15 amino acids long. Trimming took 2 bases from V and 0 from J, leaving 8 bases between them. Germline CDR1 SGHRS, CDR2 YFSETQ.

The DNA for the CDR3 is TGTGCCAGCAGTCCTACAGGGGGCCTTAGTTCACCCCTCCACTTT. Its translation: CASSPTGGLSSPLHF. The chain joins TRBV2 to TRBJ1-6, with 9 bases fitting TRBD1. The length of the CDR3 is 15 residues. Trimming cost V 5 bases and J 9 bases; bases outside gene matches: 8. The germline V gene encodes CDR1 SNHLY and CDR2 FYNNEI.

Remarks on this clone: The same CDR3 also results from other DNA sequences found in this sample. This chain joins TRBV5-1 and TRBJ2-5; D is uncertain. V dropped 1 base and J dropped 5 bases, with 9 bases sitting between them. The CDR3 contains 13 residues. The germline CDR1 and CDR2 sequences are SGHRS and YFSETQ. In DNA, the CDR3 is TGCGCCAGCAGCTTGTCTGGGCTGGAGACCCAGTACTTC. As protein: CASSLSGLETQYF.

The chain couples TRBV30 to TRBJ1-4; D gene unclear. The germline V gene encodes CDR1 GTSNPN and CDR2 SVGIG (reference sequence). The CDR3 is made up of 13 amino acids. Trimming removed 4 bases from V and 7 bases from J, with 13 bases in between. CDR3 protein: CAWNGRRVEKLFF. In DNA form, the CDR3 reads TGTGCCTGGAACGGGAGGAGGGTTGAAAAACTGTTTTTT.

The rearrangement uses TRBV4-3 and TRBJ1-2; tentative D call: TRBD1 (6 bases). The CDR3 sequence is 20 residues long. V was cut by 0 bases and J by 8 bases, with 31 bases left in between. CDR1 and CDR2 from the germline V gene are LGHNA and YSLEER. CDR3: CASSQDIPTGARGQGVGYTF. In DNA, the CDR3 is TGCGCCAGCAGCCAAGATATCCCGACCGGAGCTCGGGGGCAGGGAGTAGGCTACACCTTC.

The rearrangement joins TRBV6-5 to TRBJ1-2; no definite D call. The V end lost 5 bases, the J end lost 3 bases, and 10 bases lay between the germline ends. CDR3 length equals 13 residues. Looked up from germline, CDR1 is MNHEY and CDR2 is SVGAGI. The CDR3 coding sequence is TGTGCCAGCAGTAGGAGGTGGGACTATGGCTACACCTTC. It specifies CASSRRWDYGYTF.

Turning to this clone: Within the sample, other DNA sequences also encode this same CDR3. The J gene is TRBJ2-3, the V gene TRBV7-2, with TRBD2 as a possible D gene (5 bases). V was clipped by 0 bases and J by 2 bases, with 6 bases between them. This CDR3 comprises 14 residues. Germline V gene data show CDR1 as SGHTA and CDR2 as FQGNSA. CDR3 DNA sequence: TGTGCCAGCAGCTTAGCGGGAGCCACAGATACGCAGTATTTT. Protein: CASSLAGATDTQYF.

CDR3 protein: CAISGNWPHEQYF. Written as DNA, the CDR3 is TGTGCCATCAGTGGTAATTGGCCCCACGAGCAGTACTTC. This chain uses TRBV10-3 with TRBJ2-7; D unclear. The CDR3 sequence is 13 residues long. Germline CDR1 reads ENHRY; CDR2 reads SYGVKD. V was trimmed by 4 bases and J by 5 bases, leaving 12 bases between them.

The V call is TRBV30, the J call TRBJ1-2, with D unresolved. The CDR3 spans 13 residues. V gave up 8 bases and J gave up 1 base, with 14 bases separating them. Germline CDR1 GTSNPN, CDR2 SVGIG (reference sequence). CDR3 bases: TGTGCCGGTCACCCGGCCCTTAACTATGGCTACACCTTC. Translating it yields CAGHPALNYGYTF.

This clone was detected a few times. The sample holds other DNA sequences that translate to the same CDR3. This chain links TRBV11-2 with TRBJ2-5; 14 positions match TRBD2. With 5 bases clipped from V and 4 bases from J, the junction kept 6 bases outside the gene matches. The CDR3 consists of 16 residues. The germline V gene has CDR1 SGHAT and CDR2 FQNNGV. DNA of the CDR3: TGTGCCAGCAGCCCGACTGGGACTAGCGGGGGAGAGACCCAGTACTTC. Amino acid sequence: CASSPTGTSGGETQYF.

This chain connects TRBV30 to TRBJ1-4; perhaps TRBD1 as D (6 bases). V lost 6 bases and J lost 5, with 10 bases in between. Germline V gene data show CDR1 as GTSNPN and CDR2 as SVGIG (reference sequence). The CDR3 has 12 amino acids. CDR3 nucleotides: TGTGCCTGCGGACAGATAAATGAAAAACTGTTTTTT. Translated, it gives CACGQINEKLFF.

Regarding this clone: One junction end does not reproduce the germline sequence, and a read error may be involved. The sample contains more than one DNA sequence encoding this CDR3. The V and J genes are TRBV7-9 and TRBJ2-5, with 10 positions matching TRBD2. In germline, CDR1 is SEHNR, CDR2 FQNEAQ (reference sequence). The length of the CDR3 is 13 residues. The CDR3 region has the DNA TGTGCCAGCAGCCTAGCGGGAGCGGAGACCCAGTACTTC. Its translation: CASSLAGAETQYF.

V and J are TRBV7-9 and TRBJ2-7; the D gene is possibly TRBD2 (6 bases). Germline V lookup: CDR1 SEHNR, CDR2 FQNEAQ (reference sequence). The CDR3 has 13 residues. Deletions cut 5 bases from V and 0 bases from J, with 8 bases between. This CDR3 is CASSEDYSYEQYF. CDR3 bases: TGTGCCAGCAGCGAGGACTACTCCTACGAGCAGTACTTC.

The chain combines TRBV5-6 with TRBJ1-2; D possibly corresponds to TRBD1 (5 bases). V was cut by 5 bases and J by 4 bases, with 15 bases left in between. CDR1 SGHDT and CDR2 YYEEEE come from the germline V gene. The CDR3 is made up of 14 amino acids. DNA of the CDR3: TGTGCCAGCAGTGGGGGAGGGCGCGCCTATGGCTACACCTTC. The encoded protein is CASSGGGRAYGYTF. Using reference TRBV5-6 and TRBJ1-2 for the parts outside the CDR3, the full variable domain is DAGVTQSPTHLIKTRGQQVTLRCSPKSGHDTVSWYQQALGQGPQFIFQYYEEEERQRGNFPDRFSGHQFPNYSSELNVNALLLGDSALYLCASSGGGRAYGYTFGSGTRLTVV.

V and J are TRBV30 and TRBJ2-5, with TRBD2 as a possible D gene (5 bases). Germline V CDR1 and CDR2: GTSNPN, SVGIG (reference sequence). The CDR3 loop spans 12 amino acids. With 6 bases removed from V and 4 bases from J, the gap between germline ends came to 12 bases. The CDR3 is CACVSGSETQYF. As DNA, the CDR3 is TGTGCCTGCGTCTCGGGGTCAGAGACCCAGTACTTC.